These 7 T cell receptor beta chains share one sample of origin, sequenced in a study of identical twins. MiXCR, applied by TCRdb to the 5' RACE reads, yields one record per CDR3 protein. The data contain more than 1.5 million distinct CDR3 sequences, 25% to 35% of them singletons. The sequenced material came from cord blood. These receptors were collected from a newborn girl in good health.

The chain employs TRBV5-4 and TRBJ2-2, with D perhaps matching TRBD1 (8 bases). The CDR3 loop spans 15 amino acids. From germline, CDR1 is SGHNT and CDR2 YYREEE (reference sequence). V dropped 4 bases and J dropped 5 bases, with 15 bases sitting between them. CDR3 sequence reads: CASSAYRGGTGELFF. The CDR3 DNA reads TGTGCCAGCAGCGCATACAGGGGGGGTACCGGGGAGCTGTTTTTT.

In its sample, this clonotype was seen a few times. The chain has TRBV12-3 or TRBV12-4 and TRBJ2-3; D unresolved. CDR3 size: 16 residues. V lost 4 bases to trimming and J lost 1 base, with 15 bases between them. CDR3 region: CASSSLLGRGTDTQYF. For the CDR3, the DNA is TGTGCCAGCAGTTCCCTGCTAGGAAGAGGCACAGATACGCAGTATTTT.

This chain uses TRBV5-1 with TRBJ2-7; tentative D call: TRBD2 (5 bases). Germline V lookup: CDR1 SGHRS, CDR2 YFSETQ. CDR3 length: 15 amino acids. V lost 0 bases and J 2 bases, leaving 12 bases between the germline ends. The DNA for the CDR3 is TGCGCCAGCAGCTTGGTAGAGGGAGTTACCTACGAGCAGTACTTC. Residues: CASSLVEGVTYEQYF. The full variable domain, its missing parts supplied by reference TRBV5-1 and TRBJ2-7, is KAGVTQTPRYLIKTRGQQVTLSCSPISGHRSVSWYQQTPGQGLQFLFEYFSETQRNKGNFPGRFSGRQFSNSRSEMNVSTLELGDSALYLCASSLVEGVTYEQYFGPGTRLTVT.

This chain uses TRBV18 with TRBJ1-6, with D unclear. Germline CDR1 reads KGHSH; CDR2 reads LQKENI. Trimming cost V 5 bases and J 5 bases, with 10 bases left between them. This CDR3 has 14 amino acids. Written as DNA, the CDR3 is TGTGCCAGCTCAATAGGACGGCATAATTCACCCCTCCACTTT. Encoded protein: CASSIGRHNSPLHF.

V gene TRBV24-1 combines with J gene TRBJ2-7; either TRBD1 or TRBD2 may fit D (5 bases each). The CDR3 extends over 13 amino acids. With 5 bases removed from V and 0 bases from J, the gap between germline ends came to 7 bases. From germline, CDR1 is KGHDR and CDR2 SFDVKD. The DNA for the CDR3 is TGTGCCACCAGTGGGGGACGCTCCTACGAGCAGTACTTC. Translating gives CATSGGRSYEQYF.

This sequence joins TRBV4-1 and TRBJ1-1; D perhaps matches TRBD1 (5 bases). V was pared by 3 bases and J by 1 base, with 18 bases between. The germline gives CDR1 MGHRA, CDR2 YSYEKL. There are 17 residues in the CDR3. The CDR3 is CASSQLYPGQGNTEAFF. CDR3 nucleotide sequence: TGCGCCAGCAGCCAGCTCTACCCGGGGCAGGGGAACACTGAAGCTTTCTTT.

Only a few counts were recorded for this clonotype. The chain combines TRBV30 with TRBJ1-2; weak D call: TRBD1 (6 bases). The germline V and J ends were trimmed by 0 bases and 0 bases, with 14 bases remaining between them. Germline V gene data show CDR1 as GTSNPN and CDR2 as SVGIG (reference sequence). This CDR3 region has 16 residues. CDR3 amino acids: CAWSVGYGQTNYGYTF. The CDR3, as DNA: TGTGCCTGGAGTGTAGGATACGGACAGACTAACTATGGCTACACCTTC.